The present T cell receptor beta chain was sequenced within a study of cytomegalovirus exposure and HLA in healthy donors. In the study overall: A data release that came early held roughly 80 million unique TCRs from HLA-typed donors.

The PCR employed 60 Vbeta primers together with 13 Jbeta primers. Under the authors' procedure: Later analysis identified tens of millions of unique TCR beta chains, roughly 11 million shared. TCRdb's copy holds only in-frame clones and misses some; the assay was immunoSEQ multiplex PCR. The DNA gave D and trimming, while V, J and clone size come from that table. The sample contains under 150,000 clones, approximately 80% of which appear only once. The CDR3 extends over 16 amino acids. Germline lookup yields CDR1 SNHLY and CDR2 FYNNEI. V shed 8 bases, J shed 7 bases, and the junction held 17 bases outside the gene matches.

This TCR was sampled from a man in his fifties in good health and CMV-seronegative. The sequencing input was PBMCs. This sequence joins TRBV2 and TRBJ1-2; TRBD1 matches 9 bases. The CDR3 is CASAVGTGSPGGGYTF. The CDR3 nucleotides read TGTGCCAGCGCAGTAGGGACAGGGAGCCCCGGCGGTGGCTACACCTTC.